This T cell receptor beta chain was obtained from a study of TIL therapy for anti-PD-1-resistant metastatic lung cancer. As for the study in general: Progressing patients received lymphodepletion, expanded TIL infusion and IL-2.

The CDR3 contains 12 residues. Between the trimmed V and J ends, which lost 5 bases and 3 bases, there was a span of 5 bases. Germline lookup yields CDR1 SEHNR and CDR2 FQNEAQ (reference sequence). The time point denotes: pre-treatment sample, taken before nivolumab and TIL therapy. Stage 4 NSCLC adults joined between late 2017 and January 2020. The libraries were made with immunoSEQ v3. Libraries were sequenced to approximately 2 million read pairs (survey) or about 4.5-6 million (deep). Sequenced by immunoSEQ multiplex PCR; TCRdb stores in-frame clones only, minus some. The repertoire includes about 36,000 clones, 73% of them detected once, and under 7.5% sits in the top ten.

The input for sequencing was blood, taken at baseline. The gene calls are TRBV7-9 and TRBJ1-5; D ambiguous. This receptor was identified in a person aged 25 to 79 with non-small cell lung cancer. The CDR3 here is CASSRDNQPQHF. The CDR3 DNA is TGTGCCAGCAGCCGTGACAATCAGCCCCAGCATTTT.